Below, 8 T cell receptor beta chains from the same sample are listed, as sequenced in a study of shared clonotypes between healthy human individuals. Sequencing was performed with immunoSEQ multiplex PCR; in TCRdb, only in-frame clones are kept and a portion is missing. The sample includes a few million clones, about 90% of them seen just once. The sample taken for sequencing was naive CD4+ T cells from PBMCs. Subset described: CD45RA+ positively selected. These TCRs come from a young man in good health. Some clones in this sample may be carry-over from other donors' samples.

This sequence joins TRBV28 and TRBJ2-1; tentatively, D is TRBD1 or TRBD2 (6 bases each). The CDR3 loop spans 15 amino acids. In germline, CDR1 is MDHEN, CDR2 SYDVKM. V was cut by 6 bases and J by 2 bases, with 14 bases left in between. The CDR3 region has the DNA TGTGCCAGCAGCGCAAACGGGGGCCCCTACAATGAGCAGTTCTTC. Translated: CASSANGGPYNEQFF.

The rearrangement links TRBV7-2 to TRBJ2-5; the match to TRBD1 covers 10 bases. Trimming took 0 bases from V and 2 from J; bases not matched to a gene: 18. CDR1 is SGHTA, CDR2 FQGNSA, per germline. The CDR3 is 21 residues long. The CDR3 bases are TGTGCCAGCAGCTTAGCGCCGTTCGACAGGGGGCGCCCGAGCGGACAAGAGACCCAGTACTTC. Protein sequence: CASSLAPFDRGRPSGQETQYF.

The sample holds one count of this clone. The chain's CDR3 is CASSLVGDSNQPQHF. CDR3 in DNA: TGTGCCAGCAGTTTAGTTGGGGATAGCAATCAGCCCCAGCATTTT. This chain connects TRBV27 to TRBJ1-5; D is unresolved. This CDR3 spans 15 amino acids. V lost 2 bases and J lost 0, with 8 bases in between. Germline values: CDR1 MNHEY, CDR2 SMNVEV (reference sequence).

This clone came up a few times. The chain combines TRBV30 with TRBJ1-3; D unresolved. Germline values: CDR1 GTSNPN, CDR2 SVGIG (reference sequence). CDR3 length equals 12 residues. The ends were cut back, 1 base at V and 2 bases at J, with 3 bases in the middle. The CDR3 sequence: CAWSEAGNTIYF. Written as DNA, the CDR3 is TGTGCCTGGAGTGAGGCTGGAAACACCATATATTTT.

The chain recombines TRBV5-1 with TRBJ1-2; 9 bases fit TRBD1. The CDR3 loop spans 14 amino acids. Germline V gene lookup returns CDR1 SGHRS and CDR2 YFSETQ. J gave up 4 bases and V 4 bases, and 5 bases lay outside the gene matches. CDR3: CASSRDRERYGYTF. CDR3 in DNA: TGCGCCAGCAGCAGGGACAGGGAACGCTATGGCTACACCTTC.

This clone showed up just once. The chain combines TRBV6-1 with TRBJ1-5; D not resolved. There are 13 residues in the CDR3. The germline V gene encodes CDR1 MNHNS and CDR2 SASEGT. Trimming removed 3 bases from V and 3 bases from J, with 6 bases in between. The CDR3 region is CASSDPYNQPQHF. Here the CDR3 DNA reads TGTGCCAGCAGTGATCCGTACAATCAGCCCCAGCATTTT.

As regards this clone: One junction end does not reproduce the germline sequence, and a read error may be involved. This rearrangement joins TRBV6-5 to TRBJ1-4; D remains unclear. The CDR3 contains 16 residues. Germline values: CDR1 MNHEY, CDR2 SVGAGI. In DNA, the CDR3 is TGTGCCAGCAGTTACGATCCCGACGTAACTAATGAAAAGCTGTTTTTT. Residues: CASSYDPDVTNEKLFF.

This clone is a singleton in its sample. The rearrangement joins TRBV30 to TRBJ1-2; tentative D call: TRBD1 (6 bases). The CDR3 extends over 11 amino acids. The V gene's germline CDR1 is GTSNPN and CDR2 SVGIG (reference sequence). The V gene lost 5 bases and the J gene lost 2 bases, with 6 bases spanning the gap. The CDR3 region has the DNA TGTGCCTGGGGGACAAACTATGGCTACACCTTC. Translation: CAWGTNYGYTF.